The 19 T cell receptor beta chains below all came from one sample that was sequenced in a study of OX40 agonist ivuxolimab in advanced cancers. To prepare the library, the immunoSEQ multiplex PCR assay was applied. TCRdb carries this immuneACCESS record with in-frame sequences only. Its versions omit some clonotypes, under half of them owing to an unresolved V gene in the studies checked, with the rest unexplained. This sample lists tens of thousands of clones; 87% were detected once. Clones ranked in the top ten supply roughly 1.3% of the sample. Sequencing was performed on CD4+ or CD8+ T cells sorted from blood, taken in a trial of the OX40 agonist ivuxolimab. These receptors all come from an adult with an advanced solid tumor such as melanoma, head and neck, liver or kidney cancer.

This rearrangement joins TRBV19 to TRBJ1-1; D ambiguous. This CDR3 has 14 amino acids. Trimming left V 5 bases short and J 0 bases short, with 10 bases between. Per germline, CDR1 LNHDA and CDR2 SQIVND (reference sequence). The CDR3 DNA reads TGTGCCAGTAGTCTCGGAATTTTGAACACTGAAGCTTTCTTT. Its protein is CASSLGILNTEAFF.

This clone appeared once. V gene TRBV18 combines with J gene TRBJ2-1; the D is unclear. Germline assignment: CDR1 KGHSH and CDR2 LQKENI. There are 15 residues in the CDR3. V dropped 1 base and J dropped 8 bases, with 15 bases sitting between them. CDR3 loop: CASSPLSGTGDEQFF. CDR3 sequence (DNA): TGTGCCAGCTCACCACTCTCTGGTACGGGCGATGAGCAGTTCTTC.

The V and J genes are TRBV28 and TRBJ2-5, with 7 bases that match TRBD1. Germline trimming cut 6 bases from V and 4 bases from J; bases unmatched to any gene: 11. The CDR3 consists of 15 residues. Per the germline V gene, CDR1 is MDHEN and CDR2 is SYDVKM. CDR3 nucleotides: TGTGCCAGCAGCCCACTACAGGGGTCGTCAGAGACCCAGTACTTC. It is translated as CASSPLQGSSETQYF.

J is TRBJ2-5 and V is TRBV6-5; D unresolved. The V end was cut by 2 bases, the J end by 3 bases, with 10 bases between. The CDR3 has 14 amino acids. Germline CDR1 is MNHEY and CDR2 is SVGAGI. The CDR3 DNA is TGTGCCAGCAGTTACCGGGCAGACAAAGAGACCCAGTACTTC. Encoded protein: CASSYRADKETQYF.

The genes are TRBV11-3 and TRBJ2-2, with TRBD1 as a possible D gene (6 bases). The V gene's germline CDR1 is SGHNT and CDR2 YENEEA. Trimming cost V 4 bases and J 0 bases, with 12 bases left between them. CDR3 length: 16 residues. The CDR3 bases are TGTGCCAGCAGCTCCGACTACAGGGCGAACACCGGGGAGCTGTTTTTT. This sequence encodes CASSSDYRANTGELFF.

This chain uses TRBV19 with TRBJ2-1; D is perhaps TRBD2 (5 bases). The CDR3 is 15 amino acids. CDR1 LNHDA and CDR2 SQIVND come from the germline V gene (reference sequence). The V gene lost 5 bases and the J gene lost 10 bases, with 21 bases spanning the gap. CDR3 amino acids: CASSAGNPIQGEQFF. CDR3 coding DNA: TGTGCCAGTAGTGCCGGGAACCCTATACAAGGGGAGCAGTTCTTC.

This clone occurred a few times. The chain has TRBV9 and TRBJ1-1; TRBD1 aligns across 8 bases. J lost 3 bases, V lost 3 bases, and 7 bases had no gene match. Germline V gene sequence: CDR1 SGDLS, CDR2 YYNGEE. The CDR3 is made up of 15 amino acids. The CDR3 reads CASSGLQGVDTEAFF. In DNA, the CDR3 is TGTGCCAGCAGCGGATTACAGGGGGTAGACACTGAAGCTTTCTTT.

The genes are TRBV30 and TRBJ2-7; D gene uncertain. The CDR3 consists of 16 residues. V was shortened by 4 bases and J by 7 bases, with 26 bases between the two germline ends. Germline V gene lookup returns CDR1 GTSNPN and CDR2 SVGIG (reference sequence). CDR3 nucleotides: TGTGCCTGGAATTCCGGGTCTTCTGAGGTGTCGGAAGAGCAGTACTTC. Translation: CAWNSGSSEVSEEQYF. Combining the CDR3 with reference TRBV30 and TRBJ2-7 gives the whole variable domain SQTIHQWPATLVQPVGSPLSLECTVEGTSNPNLYWYRQAAGRGLQLLFYSVGIGQISSEVPQNLSASRPQDRQFILSSKKLLLSDSGFYLCAWNSGSSEVSEEQYFGPGTRLTVT.

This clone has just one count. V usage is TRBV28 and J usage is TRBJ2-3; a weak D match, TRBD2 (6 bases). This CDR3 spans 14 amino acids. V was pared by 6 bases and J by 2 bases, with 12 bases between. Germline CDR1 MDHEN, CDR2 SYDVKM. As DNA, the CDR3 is TGTGCCAGCAGGAGGCGGGGTTACACAGATACGCAGTATTTT. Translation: CASRRRGYTDTQYF.

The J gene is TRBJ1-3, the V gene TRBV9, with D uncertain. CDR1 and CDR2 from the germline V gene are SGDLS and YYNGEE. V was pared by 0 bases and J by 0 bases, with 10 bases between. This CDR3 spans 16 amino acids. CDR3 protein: CASSVELTDSGNTIYF. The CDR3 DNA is TGTGCCAGCAGCGTAGAGTTGACCGACTCTGGAAACACCATATATTTT. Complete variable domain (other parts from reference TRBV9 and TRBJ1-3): DSGVTQTPKHLITATGQRVTLRCSPRSGDLSVYWYQQSLDQGLQFLIQYYNGEERAKGNILERFSAQQFPDLHSELNLSSLELGDSALYFCASSVELTDSGNTIYFGEGSWLTVV.

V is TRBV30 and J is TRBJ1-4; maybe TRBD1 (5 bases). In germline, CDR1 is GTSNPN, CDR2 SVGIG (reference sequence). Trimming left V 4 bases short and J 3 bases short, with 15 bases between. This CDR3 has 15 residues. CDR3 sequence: CAWTGGPTANEKLFF. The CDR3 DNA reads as TGTGCCTGGACGGGGGGACCTACTGCTAATGAAAAACTGTTTTTT.

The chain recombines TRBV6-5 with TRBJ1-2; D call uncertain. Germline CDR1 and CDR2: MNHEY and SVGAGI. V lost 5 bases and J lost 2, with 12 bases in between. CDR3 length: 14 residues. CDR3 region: CASSHPRANYGYTF. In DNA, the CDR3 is TGTGCCAGCAGTCACCCACGGGCGAACTATGGCTACACCTTC.

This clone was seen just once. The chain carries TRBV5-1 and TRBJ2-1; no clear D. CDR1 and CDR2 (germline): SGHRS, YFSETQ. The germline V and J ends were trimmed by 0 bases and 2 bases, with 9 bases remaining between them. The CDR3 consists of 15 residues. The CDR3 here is CASSLEGKTYNEQFF. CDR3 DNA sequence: TGCGCCAGCAGCTTGGAGGGCAAGACCTACAATGAGCAGTTCTTC.

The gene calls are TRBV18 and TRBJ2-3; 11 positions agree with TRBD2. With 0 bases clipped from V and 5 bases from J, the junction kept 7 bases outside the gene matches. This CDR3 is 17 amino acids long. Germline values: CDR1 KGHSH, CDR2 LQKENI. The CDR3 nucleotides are TGTGCCAGCTCACCACCCGGTAGCGGGGGGGCTAGAGATACGCAGTATTTT. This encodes CASSPPGSGGARDTQYF.

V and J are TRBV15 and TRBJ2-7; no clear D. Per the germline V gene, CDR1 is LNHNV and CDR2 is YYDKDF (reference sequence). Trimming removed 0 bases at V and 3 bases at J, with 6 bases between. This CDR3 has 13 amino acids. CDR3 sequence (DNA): TGTGCCACCAGCAGAGATATAAGCTACGAGCAGTACTTC. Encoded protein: CATSRDISYEQYF. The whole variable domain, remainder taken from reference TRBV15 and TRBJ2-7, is DAMVIQNPRYQVTQFGKPVTLSCSQTLNHNVMYWYQQKSSQAPKLLFHYYDKDFNNEADTPDNFQSRRPNTSFCFLDIRSPGLGDTAMYLCATSRDISYEQYFGPGTRLTVT.

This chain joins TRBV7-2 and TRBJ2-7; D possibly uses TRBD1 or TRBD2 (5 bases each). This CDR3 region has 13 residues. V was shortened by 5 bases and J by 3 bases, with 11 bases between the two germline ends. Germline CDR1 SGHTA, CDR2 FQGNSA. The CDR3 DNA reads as TGTGCCAGCAGCAGGGACGGTATCTACGAGCAGTACTTC. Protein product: CASSRDGIYEQYF.

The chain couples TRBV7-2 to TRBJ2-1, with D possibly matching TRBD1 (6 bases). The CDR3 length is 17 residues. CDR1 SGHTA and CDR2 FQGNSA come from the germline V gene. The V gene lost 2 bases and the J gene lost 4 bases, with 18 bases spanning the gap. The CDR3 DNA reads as TGTGCCAGCAGCTTATATGCCACAGGGCAATTGTACAATGAGCAGTTCTTC. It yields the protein CASSLYATGQLYNEQFF.

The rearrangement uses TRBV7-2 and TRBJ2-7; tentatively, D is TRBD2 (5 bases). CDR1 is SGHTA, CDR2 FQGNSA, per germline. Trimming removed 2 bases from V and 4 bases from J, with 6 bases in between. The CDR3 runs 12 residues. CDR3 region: CASSLTGYEQYF. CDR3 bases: TGTGCCAGCAGCTTAACGGGGTACGAGCAGTACTTC. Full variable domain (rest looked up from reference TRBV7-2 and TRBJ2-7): GAGVSQSPSNKVTEKGKDVELRCDPISGHTALYWYRQSLGQGLEFLIYFQGNSAPDKSGLPSDRFSAERTGGSVSTLTIQRTQQEDSAVYLCASSLTGYEQYFGPGTRLTVT.

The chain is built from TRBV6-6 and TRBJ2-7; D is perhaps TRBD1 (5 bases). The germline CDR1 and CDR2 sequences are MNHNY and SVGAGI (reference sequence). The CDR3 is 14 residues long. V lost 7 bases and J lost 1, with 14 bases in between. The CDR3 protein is CASKFRQQSYEQYF. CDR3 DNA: TGTGCCAGCAAATTTCGACAGCAGTCCTACGAGCAGTACTTC.